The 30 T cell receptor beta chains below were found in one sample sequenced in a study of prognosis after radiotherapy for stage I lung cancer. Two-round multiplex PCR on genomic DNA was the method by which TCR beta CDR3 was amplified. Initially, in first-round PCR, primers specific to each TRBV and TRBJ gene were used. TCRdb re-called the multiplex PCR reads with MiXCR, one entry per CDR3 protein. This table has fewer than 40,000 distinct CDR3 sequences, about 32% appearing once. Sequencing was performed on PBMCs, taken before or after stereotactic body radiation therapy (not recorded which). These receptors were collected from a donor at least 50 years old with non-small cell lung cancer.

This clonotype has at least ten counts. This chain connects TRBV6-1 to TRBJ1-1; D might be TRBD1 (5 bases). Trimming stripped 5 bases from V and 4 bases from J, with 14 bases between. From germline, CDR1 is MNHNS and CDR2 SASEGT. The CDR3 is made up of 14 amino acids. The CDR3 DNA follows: TGTGCCAGCAGTCCGGCAGGGTTGGGCACTGAAGCTTTCTTT. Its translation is CASSPAGLGTEAFF.

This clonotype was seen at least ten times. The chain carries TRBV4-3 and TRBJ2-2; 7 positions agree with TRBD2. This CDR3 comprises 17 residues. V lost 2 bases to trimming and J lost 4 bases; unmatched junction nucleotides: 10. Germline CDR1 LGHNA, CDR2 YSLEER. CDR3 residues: CASSQWVPSGSTGELFF. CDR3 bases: TGCGCCAGCAGCCAATGGGTCCCTAGCGGTAGCACCGGGGAGCTGTTTTTT.

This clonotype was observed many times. CDR3 nucleotide sequence: TGTGCCAGCAGTTACTCTGGGACAGGGAGGTTCTCCTATAATTCACCCCTCCACTTT. Amino acids: CASSYSGTGRFSYNSPLHF. The genes are TRBV6-2 or TRBV6-3 and TRBJ1-6; 9 nucleotides line up with TRBD1. V shed 0 bases, J shed 0 bases, and the junction held 6 bases outside the gene matches. Germline assignment: CDR1 MNHEY and CDR2 SVGEGT. The CDR3 extends over 19 amino acids.

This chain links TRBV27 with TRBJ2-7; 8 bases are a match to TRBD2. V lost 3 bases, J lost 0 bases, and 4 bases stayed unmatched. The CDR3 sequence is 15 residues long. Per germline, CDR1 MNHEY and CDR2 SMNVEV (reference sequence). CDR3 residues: CASSFRLATSYEQYF. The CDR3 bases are TGTGCCAGCAGTTTTAGACTAGCGACCTCCTACGAGCAGTACTTC.

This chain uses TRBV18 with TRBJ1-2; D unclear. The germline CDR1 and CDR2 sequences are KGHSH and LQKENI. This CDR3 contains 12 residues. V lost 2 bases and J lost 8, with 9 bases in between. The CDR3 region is CASSPGVEGYTF. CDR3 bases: TGTGCCAGCTCACCAGGGGTAGAGGGCTACACCTTC.

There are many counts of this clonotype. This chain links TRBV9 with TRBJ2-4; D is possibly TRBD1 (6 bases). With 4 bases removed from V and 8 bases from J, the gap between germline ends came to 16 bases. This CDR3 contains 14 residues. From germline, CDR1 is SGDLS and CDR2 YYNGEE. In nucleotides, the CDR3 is TGTGCCAGCAGCCCTTTAGGGGGAGTGGACATTCAGTACTTC. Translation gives CASSPLGGVDIQYF.

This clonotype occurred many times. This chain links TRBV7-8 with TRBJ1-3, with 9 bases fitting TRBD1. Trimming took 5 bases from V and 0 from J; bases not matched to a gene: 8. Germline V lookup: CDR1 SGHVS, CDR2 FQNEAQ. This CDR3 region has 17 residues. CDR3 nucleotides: TGTGCCAGCAGCGGGGGACAGGGTTCGAGCTCTGGAAACACCATATATTTT. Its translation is CASSGGQGSSSGNTIYF.

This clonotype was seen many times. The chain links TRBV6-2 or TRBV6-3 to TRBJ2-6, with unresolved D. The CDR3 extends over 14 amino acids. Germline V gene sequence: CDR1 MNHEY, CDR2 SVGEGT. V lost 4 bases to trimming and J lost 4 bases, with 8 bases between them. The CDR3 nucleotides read TGTGCCAGCAGTTTAGATTCAGGGGCCAACGTCCTGACTTTC. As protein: CASSLDSGANVLTF.

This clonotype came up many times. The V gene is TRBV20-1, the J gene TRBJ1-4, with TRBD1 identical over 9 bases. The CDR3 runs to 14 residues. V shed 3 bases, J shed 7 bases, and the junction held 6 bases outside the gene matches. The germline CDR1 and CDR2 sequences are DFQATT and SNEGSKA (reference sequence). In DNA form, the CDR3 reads TGCAGTGCTAGGGTAGGGGACAGGGTTGAAAAACTGTTTTTT. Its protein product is CSARVGDRVEKLFF.

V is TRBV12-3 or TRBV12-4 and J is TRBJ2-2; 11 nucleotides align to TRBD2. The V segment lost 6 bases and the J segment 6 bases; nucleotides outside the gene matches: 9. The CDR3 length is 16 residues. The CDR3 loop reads CASSKGLAGGPGELFF. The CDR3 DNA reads TGTGCCAGCAGCAAGGGCTTAGCGGGGGGGCCCGGGGAGCTGTTTTTT.

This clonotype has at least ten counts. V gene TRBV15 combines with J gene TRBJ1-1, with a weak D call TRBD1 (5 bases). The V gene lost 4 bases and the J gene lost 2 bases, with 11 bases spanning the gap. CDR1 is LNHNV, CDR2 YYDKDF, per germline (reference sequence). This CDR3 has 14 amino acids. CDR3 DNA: TGTGCCACCAGCATGTCGCAGGGAAACACTGAAGCTTTCTTT. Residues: CATSMSQGNTEAFF.

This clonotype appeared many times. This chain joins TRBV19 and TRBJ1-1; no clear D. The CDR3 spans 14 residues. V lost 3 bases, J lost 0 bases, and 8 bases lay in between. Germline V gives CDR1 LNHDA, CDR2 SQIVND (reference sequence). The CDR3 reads CASSIGDLNTEAFF. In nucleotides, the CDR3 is TGTGCCAGTAGTATCGGAGACCTGAACACTGAAGCTTTCTTT.

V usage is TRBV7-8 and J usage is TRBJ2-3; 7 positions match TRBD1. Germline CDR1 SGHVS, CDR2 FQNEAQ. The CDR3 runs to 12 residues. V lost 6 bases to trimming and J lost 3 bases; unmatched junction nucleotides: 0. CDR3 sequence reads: CASRQGTDTQYF. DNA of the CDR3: TGTGCCAGCAGACAGGGGACAGATACGCAGTATTTT.

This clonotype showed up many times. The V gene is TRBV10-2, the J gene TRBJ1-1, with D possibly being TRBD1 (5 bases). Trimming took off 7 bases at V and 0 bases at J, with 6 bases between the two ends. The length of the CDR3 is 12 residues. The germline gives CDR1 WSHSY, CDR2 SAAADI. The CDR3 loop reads CASTGMNTEAFF. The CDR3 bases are TGCGCCAGCACAGGGATGAACACTGAAGCTTTCTTT.

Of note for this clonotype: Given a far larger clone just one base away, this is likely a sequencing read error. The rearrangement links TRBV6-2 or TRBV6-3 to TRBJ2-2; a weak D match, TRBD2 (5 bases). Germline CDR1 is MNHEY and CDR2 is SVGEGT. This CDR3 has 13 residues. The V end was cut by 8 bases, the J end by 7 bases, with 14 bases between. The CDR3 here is CASGLPVVGELFF. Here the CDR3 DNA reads TGTGCCAGCGGACTCCCTGTGGTCGGGGAGCTGTTTTTT.

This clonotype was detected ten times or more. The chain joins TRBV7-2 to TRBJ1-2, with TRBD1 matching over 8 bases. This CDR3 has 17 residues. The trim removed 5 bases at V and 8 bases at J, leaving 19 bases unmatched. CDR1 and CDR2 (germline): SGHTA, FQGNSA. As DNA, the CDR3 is TGTGCCAGCAGCCTACGGACAGGGACGGTTTACGGAAACGGCTACACCTTC. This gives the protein CASSLRTGTVYGNGYTF. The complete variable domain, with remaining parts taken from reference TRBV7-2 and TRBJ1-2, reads GAGVSQSPSNKVTEKGKDVELRCDPISGHTALYWYRQSLGQGLEFLIYFQGNSAPDKSGLPSDRFSAERTGGSVSTLTIQRTQQEDSAVYLCASSLRTGTVYGNGYTFGSGTRLTVV.

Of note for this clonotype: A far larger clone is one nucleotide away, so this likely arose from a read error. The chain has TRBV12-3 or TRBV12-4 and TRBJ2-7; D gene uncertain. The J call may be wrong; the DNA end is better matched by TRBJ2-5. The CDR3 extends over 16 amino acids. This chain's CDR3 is CASSFSGWAVPETQYF. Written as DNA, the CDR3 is TGTGCCAGCAGTTTTAGTGGGTGGGCGGTTCCGGAGACCCAGTACTTC.

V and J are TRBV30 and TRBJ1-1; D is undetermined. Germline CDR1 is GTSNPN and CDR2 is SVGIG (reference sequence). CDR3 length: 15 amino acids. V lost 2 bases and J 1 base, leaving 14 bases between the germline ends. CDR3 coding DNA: TGTGCCTGGAGTTTCCCGGGCGCTGGGAACACTGAAGCTTTCTTT. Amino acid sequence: CAWSFPGAGNTEAFF.

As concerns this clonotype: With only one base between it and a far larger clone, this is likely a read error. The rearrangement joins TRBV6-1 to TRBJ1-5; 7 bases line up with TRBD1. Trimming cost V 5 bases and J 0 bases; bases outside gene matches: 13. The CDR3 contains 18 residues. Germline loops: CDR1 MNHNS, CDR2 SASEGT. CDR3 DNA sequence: TGTGCCAGCAGTTACCGAGGGACAGATCAGTATAGCAATCAGCCCCAGCATTTT. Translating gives CASSYRGTDQYSNQPQHF.

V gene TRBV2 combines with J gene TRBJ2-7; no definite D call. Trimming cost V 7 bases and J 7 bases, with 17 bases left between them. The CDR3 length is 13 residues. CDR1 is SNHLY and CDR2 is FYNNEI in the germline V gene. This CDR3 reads CASNLTELGEQYF. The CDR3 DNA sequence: TGTGCCAGCAATCTCACGGAGTTGGGGGAGCAGTACTTC. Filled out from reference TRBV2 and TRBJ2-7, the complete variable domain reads EPEVTQTPSHQVTQMGQEVILRCVPISNHLYFYWYRQILGQKVEFLVSFYNNEISEKSEIFDDQFSVERPDGSNFTLKIRSTKLEDSAMYFCASNLTELGEQYFGPGTRLTVT.

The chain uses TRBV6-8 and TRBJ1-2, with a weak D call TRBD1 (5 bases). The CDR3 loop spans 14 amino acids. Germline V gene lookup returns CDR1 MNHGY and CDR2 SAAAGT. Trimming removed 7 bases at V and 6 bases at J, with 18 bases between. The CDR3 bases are TGTGCCAGCACCATGGCGGGGGGACGGGATGGCTACACCTTC. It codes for CASTMAGGRDGYTF.

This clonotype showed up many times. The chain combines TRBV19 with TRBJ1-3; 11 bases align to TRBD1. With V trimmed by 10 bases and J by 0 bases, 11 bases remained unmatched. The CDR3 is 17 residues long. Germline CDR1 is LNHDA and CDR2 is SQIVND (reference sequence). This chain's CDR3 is CATATGTGGHSGNTIYF. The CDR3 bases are TGTGCCACTGCAACCGGGACAGGGGGTCACTCTGGAAACACCATATATTTT.

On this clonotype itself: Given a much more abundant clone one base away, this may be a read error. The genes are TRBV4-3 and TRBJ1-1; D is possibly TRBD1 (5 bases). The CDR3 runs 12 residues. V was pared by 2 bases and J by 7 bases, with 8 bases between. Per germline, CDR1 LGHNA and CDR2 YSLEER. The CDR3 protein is CASSQWGIEAFF. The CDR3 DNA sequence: TGCGCCAGCAGCCAATGGGGGATTGAAGCTTTCTTT.

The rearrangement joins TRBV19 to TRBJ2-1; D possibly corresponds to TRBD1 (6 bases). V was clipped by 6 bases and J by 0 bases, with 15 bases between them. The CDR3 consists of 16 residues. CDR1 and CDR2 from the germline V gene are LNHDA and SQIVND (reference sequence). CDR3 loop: CASSLQGDSSYNEQFF. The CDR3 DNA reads TGTGCCAGTAGCTTACAGGGCGATAGCTCCTACAATGAGCAGTTCTTC.

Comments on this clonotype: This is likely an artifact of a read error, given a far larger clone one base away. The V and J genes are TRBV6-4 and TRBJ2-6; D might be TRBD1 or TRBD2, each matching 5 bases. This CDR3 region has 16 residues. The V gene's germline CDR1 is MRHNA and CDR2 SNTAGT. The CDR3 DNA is TGTGCCAGCAGTCTCCTTCCCGAGGGTGGGGCCAGCGTCCTGACTTTC. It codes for CASSLLPEGGASVLTF.

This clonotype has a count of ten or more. The CDR3 bases are TGCAGTGCTAGAGCTACAGGGTCGAATGGCTACACCTTC. This translates into CSARATGSNGYTF. The J gene is TRBJ1-2, the V gene TRBV20-1, with a weak D call TRBD1 (6 bases). The germline V and J ends were trimmed by 1 base and 6 bases, with 12 bases remaining between them. The germline CDR1 and CDR2 sequences are DFQATT and SNEGSKA (reference sequence). The CDR3 has 13 residues.

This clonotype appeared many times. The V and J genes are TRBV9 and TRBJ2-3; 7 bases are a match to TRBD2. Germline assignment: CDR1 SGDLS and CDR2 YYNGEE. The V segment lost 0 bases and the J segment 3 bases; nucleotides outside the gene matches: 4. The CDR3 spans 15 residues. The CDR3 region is CASSVEDGRTDTQYF. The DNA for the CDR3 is TGTGCCAGCAGCGTAGAGGACGGGAGGACAGATACGCAGTATTTT.

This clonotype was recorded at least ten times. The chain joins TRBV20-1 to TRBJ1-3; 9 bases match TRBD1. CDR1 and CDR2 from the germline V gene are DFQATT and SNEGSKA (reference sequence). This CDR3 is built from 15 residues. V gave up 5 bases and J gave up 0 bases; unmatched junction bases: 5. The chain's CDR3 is CSAPDRGYSGNTIYF. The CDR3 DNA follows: TGCAGTGCTCCGGACAGGGGATACTCTGGAAACACCATATATTTT.

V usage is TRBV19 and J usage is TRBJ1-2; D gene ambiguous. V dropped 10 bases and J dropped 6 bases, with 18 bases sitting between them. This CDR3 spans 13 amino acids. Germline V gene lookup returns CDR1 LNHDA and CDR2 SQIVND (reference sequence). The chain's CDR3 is CATRVTAPHGYTF. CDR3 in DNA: TGTGCCACCAGAGTGACGGCCCCCCATGGCTACACCTTC. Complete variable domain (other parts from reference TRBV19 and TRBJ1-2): DGGITQSPKYLFRKEGQNVTLSCEQNLNHDAMYWYRQDPGQGLRLIYYSQIVNDFQKGDIAEGYSVSREKKESFPLTVTSAQKNPTAFYLCATRVTAPHGYTFGSGTRLTVV.

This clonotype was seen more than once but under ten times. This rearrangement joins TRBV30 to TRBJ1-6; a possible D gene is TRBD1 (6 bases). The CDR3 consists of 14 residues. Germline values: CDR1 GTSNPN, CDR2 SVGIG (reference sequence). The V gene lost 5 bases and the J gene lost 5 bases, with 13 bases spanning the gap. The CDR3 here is CAWVGQSNNSPLHF. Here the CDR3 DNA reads TGTGCCTGGGTAGGACAGAGCAATAATTCACCCCTCCACTTT.